These 26 T cell receptor beta chains were sequenced from one sample in a study of Ad26.COV2.S vaccination and SARS-CoV-2 variants (dated by TCRdb to the early 2020s). Explained via the paper, the treatment or condition label denotes: roughly 19 received Ad26.COV2.S at low or high dose, single or two shots; about 5 received placebo; per-sample allocation not given. For vaccine and placebo recipients, the sequenced repertoires came from samples collected on day 63 after the first injection. Libraries were built with the immunoSEQ multiplex PCR assay. TCRdb carries this immuneACCESS record with in-frame sequences only. Its versions omit some clonotypes, under half of them owing to an unresolved V gene in the studies checked, with the rest unexplained. The sample table shows 380,000 or so clones, and 75% to 90% are seen once. Around 10% of the sample goes to the ten largest clones. Source: peripheral blood, taken in a trial of Ad26.COV2.S vaccine versus placebo. These receptors were obtained from a person aged 18-60 years who received the Ad26.COV2.S COVID-19 vaccine or a placebo.

Concerning this clone itself: The CDR3 ends on some other residue instead of the conserved phenylalanine or tryptophan, so this is likely a read error. The DNA is left out, because the CDR3 cannot be placed on it with certainty; the CDR3 is given as TCRdb lists it. This chain connects TRBV7-9 to TRBJ1-5; TRBD1, as called in the table, went unchecked against the DNA. CDR1 is SEHNR and CDR2 is FQNEAQ in the germline V gene (reference sequence). The CDR3 is 11 amino acids long, termini counted. This CDR3 reads CASSYPEDRAL.

This clone was recorded only once. This chain joins TRBV25-1 and TRBJ1-6, with 7 nucleotides matching TRBD1. The J segment lost 5 bases and the V segment lost 3 bases, leaving 10 bases of the junction unmatched. The CDR3 has 17 residues. Germline CDR1 is MGHDK and CDR2 is SYGVNS. The CDR3: CASSDSKKGANNSPLHF. CDR3 bases: TGTGCCAGCAGTGATTCTAAAAAGGGGGCAAATAATTCACCCCTCCACTTT. The full variable domain, rest sourced from reference TRBV25-1 and TRBJ1-6, is EADIYQTPRYLVIGTGKKITLECSQTMGHDKMYWYQQDPGMELHLIHYSYGVNSTEKGDLSSESTVSRIRTEHFPLTLESARPSHTSQYLCASSDSKKGANNSPLHFGNGTRLTVT.

This clone was seen a single time. The chain employs TRBV4-2 and TRBJ1-4, with 8 bases fitting TRBD1. The germline gives CDR1 LGHNA, CDR2 YNFKEQ. The CDR3 spans 15 residues. The trim removed 4 bases at V and 8 bases at J, leaving 9 bases unmatched. For the CDR3, the DNA is TGTGCCAGCAGCCGGAATGACAGGGGAAGAGAAAAACTGTTTTTT. Encoded protein: CASSRNDRGREKLFF.

A word on this clone: Additional DNA sequences in this sample encode the identical CDR3. The chain carries TRBV11-3 and TRBJ1-1, with unresolved D. CDR1 is SGHNT and CDR2 is YENEEA in the germline V gene. The CDR3 is 13 residues long. V lost 3 bases to trimming and J lost 0 bases, with 5 bases between them. CDR3 nucleotides: TGTGCCAGCAGCTTCACAGTGAACACTGAAGCTTTCTTT. Amino acid sequence: CASSFTVNTEAFF.

This sequence joins TRBV6-2 or TRBV6-3 and TRBJ2-3, with D possibly matching TRBD2 (7 bases). The CDR3 is made up of 16 amino acids. V was shortened by 4 bases and J by 3 bases, with 17 bases between the two germline ends. Germline loops: CDR1 MNHEY, CDR2 SVGEGT. CDR3 amino acids: CASSFLGGPGTDTQYF. The CDR3 nucleotides read TGTGCCAGCAGTTTCCTCGGGGGGCCGGGGACAGATACGCAGTATTTT.

The chain combines TRBV7-9 with TRBJ2-5, with D perhaps assigned TRBD1 or TRBD2 (5 bases each). Trimming shortened V by 5 bases and J by 5 bases, and 18 bases separated the two germline ends. In germline, CDR1 is SEHNR, CDR2 FQNEAQ (reference sequence). This CDR3 is built from 15 residues. The CDR3 loop reads CASSPPGKGRETQYF. The DNA for the CDR3 is TGTGCCAGCAGCCCGCCGGGGAAGGGGCGGGAGACCCAGTACTTC.

J is TRBJ2-3 and V is TRBV7-2; 7 nucleotides align to TRBD1. Germline V gives CDR1 SGHTA, CDR2 FQGNSA. This CDR3 is built from 14 residues. V dropped 5 bases and J dropped 6; count of bases not matched to a gene: 8. The CDR3 DNA reads as TGTGCCAGCAGCATCGACAGGGATGTGGATACGCAGTATTTT. The encoded protein is CASSIDRDVDTQYF.

This clone has ten or more counts. The chain couples TRBV19 to TRBJ2-7, with a tentative D call TRBD2 (6 bases). Germline V gene data show CDR1 as LNHDA and CDR2 as SQIVND (reference sequence). This CDR3 has 13 amino acids. V dropped 5 bases and J dropped 7 bases, with 15 bases sitting between them. As DNA, the CDR3 is TGTGCCAGTAGTCTCGGACTCGCGGGGGAGCAGTACTTC. Translation: CASSLGLAGEQYF.

The CDR3 sequence is CASSPGDYSGNTIYF. DNA of the CDR3: TGCGCCAGCAGCCCCGGGGACTACTCTGGAAACACCATATATTTT. This chain joins TRBV4-1 and TRBJ1-3; weak D call: TRBD1 (5 bases). The CDR3 is made up of 15 amino acids. Germline V CDR1 and CDR2: MGHRA, YSYEKL. Trimming stripped 4 bases from V and 0 bases from J, with 10 bases between.

This rearrangement joins TRBV7-2 to TRBJ2-3, with TRBD2 as a possible D gene (7 bases). The CDR3 contains 15 residues. Per germline, CDR1 SGHTA and CDR2 FQGNSA. V dropped 5 bases and J dropped 4 bases, with 16 bases sitting between them. Written as DNA, the CDR3 is TGTGCCAGCAGCCCCTTGGGGGGGGGCCCAGATACGCAGTATTTT. Its protein is CASSPLGGGPDTQYF. Looking up the rest from reference TRBV7-2 and TRBJ2-3 gives the full variable domain: GAGVSQSPSNKVTEKGKDVELRCDPISGHTALYWYRQSLGQGLEFLIYFQGNSAPDKSGLPSDRFSAERTGGSVSTLTIQRTQQEDSAVYLCASSPLGGGPDTQYFGPGTRLTVL.

This chain links TRBV28 with TRBJ2-7; 7 positions agree with TRBD1. Looked up from germline, CDR1 is MDHEN and CDR2 is SYDVKM. The CDR3 covers 11 residues. The CDR3 DNA reads TGTGCGACAGGGAAGTCCTACGAGCAGTACTTC. This codes for CATGKSYEQYF.

The CDR3 protein is CASSLDRAANTEAFF. DNA of the CDR3: TGCGCCAGCAGCTTGGACAGGGCTGCGAACACTGAAGCTTTCTTT. This sequence joins TRBV5-1 and TRBJ1-1, with D tentatively TRBD1 (6 bases). Germline CDR1 SGHRS, CDR2 YFSETQ. Trimming removed 0 bases at V and 1 base at J, with 10 bases between. The CDR3 totals 15 residues. Combining the CDR3 with reference TRBV5-1 and TRBJ1-1 gives the whole variable domain KAGVTQTPRYLIKTRGQQVTLSCSPISGHRSVSWYQQTPGQGLQFLFEYFSETQRNKGNFPGRFSGRQFSNSRSEMNVSTLELGDSALYLCASSLDRAANTEAFFGQGTRLTVV.

V and J are TRBV3-1 (or the pseudogene TRBV3-2) and TRBJ1-1; D unresolved. Trimming shortened V by 0 bases and J by 4 bases, and 9 bases separated the two germline ends. This CDR3 comprises 14 residues. Germline V gene data show CDR1 as LGHDT and CDR2 as YNNKEL (reference sequence). The CDR3 is CASSQEGLATEAFF. The DNA for the CDR3 is TGTGCCAGCAGCCAAGAAGGGTTGGCCACTGAAGCTTTCTTT.

This chain joins TRBV4-3 and TRBJ1-1, with a tentative D call TRBD1 (6 bases). V lost 0 bases to trimming and J lost 8 bases, with 19 bases between them. This CDR3 is built from 16 residues. Germline V gene sequence: CDR1 LGHNA, CDR2 YSLEER. This CDR3 is CASSQDRVGGRREAFF. For the CDR3, the DNA is TGCGCCAGCAGCCAAGATAGGGTAGGGGGTCGAAGGGAAGCTTTCTTT.

This clone was seen a handful of times. The chain carries TRBV28 and TRBJ2-3; no firm D call. V dropped 2 bases and J dropped 10 bases, with 10 bases sitting between them. The CDR3 is 12 residues long. Looked up from germline, CDR1 is MDHEN and CDR2 is SYDVKM. In nucleotides, the CDR3 is TGTGCCAGCAGTTTAGGGATCGGAGCGCAGTATTTT. Translated, it gives CASSLGIGAQYF.

The chain is built from TRBV5-4 and TRBJ2-5; 14 bases align to TRBD2. J was trimmed by 4 bases and V by 4 bases; bases with no gene match: 6. The CDR3 sequence is 16 residues long. Germline V gene lookup returns CDR1 SGHNT and CDR2 YYREEE (reference sequence). The CDR3 DNA reads TGTGCCAGCAGCCAAGGGACTAGCGGGAGTCGAGAGACCCAGTACTTC. The encoded protein is CASSQGTSGSRETQYF.

V and J are TRBV28 and TRBJ2-1, with 8 bases lining up with TRBD1. Germline V gene sequence: CDR1 MDHEN, CDR2 SYDVKM. This CDR3 region has 18 residues. V dropped 4 bases and J dropped 0; count of bases not matched to a gene: 11. The CDR3 DNA follows: TGTGCCAGCAGTTCTCTAACCGGGACAGGCCCCTCCTACAATGAGCAGTTCTTC. Translating gives CASSSLTGTGPSYNEQFF.

V is TRBV7-9 and J is TRBJ1-1; D is unclear. The CDR3 sequence is 14 residues long. V was shortened by 7 bases and J by 5 bases, with 17 bases between the two germline ends. Germline V lookup: CDR1 SEHNR, CDR2 FQNEAQ (reference sequence). CDR3 loop: CASILGAAGTEAFF. The CDR3 coding sequence is TGTGCCAGCATCCTGGGAGCAGCGGGAACTGAAGCTTTCTTT.

The chain employs TRBV4-1 and TRBJ2-1; TRBD1 or TRBD2 may be the D gene (6 bases each). The CDR3 runs to 15 residues. The V end was cut by 1 base, the J end by 7 bases, with 14 bases between. Germline assignment: CDR1 MGHRA and CDR2 YSYEKL. The CDR3 DNA reads as TGCGCCAGCAGCCAAGTCCGGCTAGGGGGGAATGAGCAGTTCTTC. Protein: CASSQVRLGGNEQFF.

V and J are TRBV18 and TRBJ2-3; D is perhaps TRBD1 (5 bases). Between the trimmed V and J ends, which lost 3 bases and 5 bases, there was a span of 21 bases. The germline gives CDR1 KGHSH, CDR2 LQKENI. The CDR3 consists of 17 residues. The CDR3: CASSPPRARAFIDTQYF. Here the CDR3 DNA reads TGTGCCAGCTCACCCCCCAGGGCCAGGGCGTTTATAGATACGCAGTATTTT.

The chain carries TRBV5-4 and TRBJ1-1; TRBD1 matches 7 bases. Germline V gene data show CDR1 as SGHNT and CDR2 as YYREEE (reference sequence). Trimming cost V 6 bases and J 4 bases; bases outside gene matches: 12. The CDR3 length is 15 residues. This chain's CDR3 is CASNYGGSGGTEAFF. The CDR3 coding sequence is TGTGCCAGCAACTATGGAGGTTCAGGGGGCACTGAAGCTTTCTTT.

Points on this clone: Other DNA sequences from this sample encode an identical CDR3 as well. The chain is built from TRBV27 and TRBJ2-7, with 11 nucleotides matching TRBD2. Germline V CDR1 and CDR2: MNHEY, SMNVEV (reference sequence). Trimming cost V 5 bases and J 3 bases; bases outside gene matches: 0. The CDR3 spans 13 residues. This CDR3 reads CASSLAGGYEQYF. In DNA form, the CDR3 reads TGTGCCAGCAGTCTAGCGGGAGGCTACGAGCAGTACTTC.

This chain joins TRBV7-2 and TRBJ1-6; the D is unclear. From germline, CDR1 is SGHTA and CDR2 FQGNSA. V gave up 1 base and J gave up 10 bases, with 8 bases separating them. The CDR3 runs 13 residues. In nucleotides, the CDR3 is TGTGCCAGCAGCTTAGTGACCTCCTCACCCCTCCACTTT. It encodes CASSLVTSSPLHF.

The chain joins TRBV5-1 to TRBJ1-4; D remains ambiguous. The CDR3 loop spans 15 amino acids. With 5 bases removed from V and 0 bases from J, the gap between germline ends came to 11 bases. Germline CDR1 and CDR2: SGHRS and YFSETQ. The DNA for the CDR3 is TGCGCCAGCAGTCCCTCGGGTACAACTAATGAAAAACTGTTTTTT. Amino acids: CASSPSGTTNEKLFF.

CDR3 bases: TGCAGCGTTGCCAGTAACTATGGCTACACCTTC. It codes for CSVASNYGYTF. The chain couples TRBV29-1 to TRBJ1-2; D call uncertain. This CDR3 region has 11 residues. Trimming removed 4 bases from V and 1 base from J, with 4 bases in between. From germline, CDR1 is SQVTM and CDR2 ANQGSEA.

The J gene is TRBJ2-7, the V gene TRBV27, with unresolved D. V lost 6 bases to trimming and J lost 0 bases, with 12 bases between them. CDR1 is MNHEY, CDR2 SMNVEV, per germline (reference sequence). This CDR3 has 14 amino acids. The CDR3 coding sequence is TGTGCCAGCAGCCTAGACCCAGGCTCCTACGAGCAGTACTTC. Translating it yields CASSLDPGSYEQYF.